The clone carrying this T cell receptor (beta chain) was detected ten times or more. Time point defined: patch test 2, 6 weeks after DPC sensitization. The treatment here: therapeutic diphenylcyclopropenone sensitization with weekly scalp DPC. This specimen belongs to a study of human T cells and chemical hapten exposure. Deletions cut 1 base from V and 2 bases from J, with 14 bases between. Germline-derived CDR1 and CDR2 are MGHDK and SYGVNS. CDR3 length equals 17 residues. MiXCR, run by TCRdb on the RACE reads, gives a single entry per CDR3 protein. The sample lists some 99,000 distinct CDR3 sequences, 9.2% occurring once.

The TCR was taken from a middle-aged woman with alopecia areata. Some clones in this sample may be carry-over from other donors' samples. Sample: whole blood, taken in connection with sensitization to the hapten diphenylcyclopropenone (DPC). This chain joins TRBV25-1 and TRBJ2-2; D call uncertain. The CDR3 DNA reads TGTGCCAGCAGTGAATTAAGTCAGGATCTTAACACCGGGGAGCTGTTTTTT. Translating it yields CASSELSQDLNTGELFF.